This TCR beta chain was documented in a study of shared clonotypes between healthy human individuals. It was CD45RO-negative cells, positively selected for CCR7, that made up naive CD8 cells, with terminally differentiated effector memory CD45RA+ cells excluded. In the sorted-subset replicate PCRs, 150 to 200 ng DNA, some 30,000 T cell genomes, was used. TCRdb's copy holds only in-frame clones and misses some; the assay was immunoSEQ multiplex PCR. Here the sample spans about 1.9 million clones, 93% being singletons. CDR1 SGHAT and CDR2 FQNNGV come from the germline V gene. Losses at the gene ends were 6 bases for V and 0 bases for J; bases not matched to a gene: 5. The CDR3 is 16 residues long.

V usage is TRBV11-2 and J usage is TRBJ2-1; TRBD2 agrees at 10 bases. Sequencing was carried out using naive CD8+ T cells from PBMCs. The sequence derives from a man aged 18 to 29 in good health. Some clones in this sample may be carry-over from other donors' samples. CDR3 in DNA: TGTGCCAGCAGTCAGGGGACTAGCGTCTCCTACAATGAGCAGTTCTTC. It yields the protein CASSQGTSVSYNEQFF.